A single sample gave rise to the 3 T cell receptor beta chains below, sequenced in a study of shared clonotypes between healthy human individuals. The table came from immunoSEQ multiplex PCR; TCRdb's copy has only in-frame clones and leaves some out. Here the sample spans around 700,000 clones, around 72% being singletons. Sequencing was done on a sample of memory CD4+ T cells sorted from blood. Subset described: CD45RA-negative fraction. The receptors derive from a woman aged 25-40 years in good health.

This chain uses TRBV11-2 with TRBJ2-1; D call uncertain. There are 12 residues in the CDR3. V lost 4 bases to trimming and J lost 9 bases, with 10 bases between them. The V gene's germline CDR1 is SGHAT and CDR2 FQNNGV. The CDR3 sequence is CASSYSLGEQFF. CDR3 DNA sequence: TGTGCCAGCAGCTATTCGTTAGGTGAGCAGTTCTTC.

This clone showed up just once. The V call is TRBV11-1, the J call TRBJ1-1; D is perhaps TRBD1 (5 bases). CDR3 size: 14 residues. V lost 0 bases, J lost 4 bases, and 9 bases lay in between. CDR1 SGHAT and CDR2 FQDESV come from the germline V gene (reference sequence). CDR3: CASSLATRGTEAFF. The DNA of the CDR3 is TGTGCCAGCAGCTTAGCGACTAGGGGCACTGAAGCTTTCTTT.

This clone has a handful of counts. V and J are TRBV20-1 and TRBJ2-1; no definite D call. The germline V gene has CDR1 DFQATT and CDR2 SNEGSKA (reference sequence). The V gene lost 5 bases and the J gene lost 6 bases, with 2 bases spanning the gap. The CDR3 sequence is 9 residues long. The CDR3 sequence is CSAANEQFF. The CDR3 region has the DNA TGCAGTGCTGCCAATGAGCAGTTCTTC.